This passage covers 30 T cell receptor beta chains from one sample sequenced in a study of blood T cell repertoires in COVID-19. Generated by immunoSEQ multiplex PCR, the TCRdb table keeps only in-frame clones and is missing some. The sample includes 300,000 to 450,000 clones, around 87% of them seen just once. Sequencing used peripheral blood. All receptors derive from a woman in her twenties or thirties with COVID-19, enrolled during active disease.

The rearrangement links TRBV30 to TRBJ2-5, with D perhaps TRBD2 (6 bases). V was pared by 0 bases and J by 1 base, with 6 bases between. Germline loops: CDR1 GTSNPN, CDR2 SVGIG (reference sequence). CDR3 size: 13 residues. CDR3 in amino acids: CAWSVGGQETQYF. CDR3 nucleotide sequence: TGTGCCTGGAGTGTCGGGGGCCAAGAGACCCAGTACTTC.

The chain employs TRBV16 and TRBJ2-7; D unclear. The CDR3 has 14 amino acids. Between the trimmed V and J ends, which lost 2 bases and 0 bases, there was a span of 8 bases. CDR1 KGHSY and CDR2 FQNENV come from the germline V gene. This CDR3 reads CASSQHVVSYEQYF. CDR3 bases: TGTGCCAGCAGCCAACACGTAGTCTCCTACGAGCAGTACTTC.

The chain joins TRBV7-9 to TRBJ2-2, with a possible D match to TRBD2 (6 bases). The CDR3 extends over 15 amino acids. Germline V CDR1 and CDR2: SEHNR, FQNEAQ (reference sequence). Trimming pared 2 bases from V and 0 bases from J, leaving 7 bases between. In DNA form, the CDR3 reads TGTGCCAGCAGCTTACGCGGGACGAACACCGGGGAGCTGTTTTTT. This translates into CASSLRGTNTGELFF.

V is TRBV29-1 and J is TRBJ2-1, with TRBD2 identical over 7 bases. Unmatched junction bases numbered 11, after V lost 5 bases and J lost 4 bases. CDR1 SQVTM and CDR2 ANQGSEA come from the germline V gene. The CDR3 covers 15 residues. The CDR3 DNA is TGCAGCGTTCGCGTCACTAGCGCTCCTTACAATGAGCAGTTCTTC. Translating it yields CSVRVTSAPYNEQFF.

The J gene is TRBJ1-5, the V gene TRBV19, with TRBD1 as a possible D gene (5 bases). The CDR3 length is 17 residues. Germline-derived CDR1 and CDR2 are LNHDA and SQIVND (reference sequence). Trimming took off 4 bases at V and 3 bases at J, with 19 bases between the two ends. This chain's CDR3 is CASSTGSGQGNNQPQHF. The CDR3 nucleotides read TGTGCCAGTAGTACCGGAAGTGGGCAGGGCAACAATCAGCCCCAGCATTTT.

The chain couples TRBV7-2 to TRBJ2-3; 12 bases are shared with TRBD2. The CDR3 totals 17 residues. V dropped 3 bases and J dropped 4; count of bases not matched to a gene: 8. Germline CDR1 SGHTA, CDR2 FQGNSA. CDR3 sequence reads: CASSFGLAGGPADTQYF. As DNA, the CDR3 is TGTGCCAGCAGCTTTGGGCTAGCGGGAGGGCCGGCAGATACGCAGTATTTT. Based on the CDR3 plus reference TRBV7-2 and TRBJ2-3, the full variable domain is GAGVSQSPSNKVTEKGKDVELRCDPISGHTALYWYRQSLGQGLEFLIYFQGNSAPDKSGLPSDRFSAERTGGSVSTLTIQRTQQEDSAVYLCASSFGLAGGPADTQYFGPGTRLTVL.

CDR3 loop: CASRYSGTAYEQYF. The DNA for the CDR3 is TGCGCCAGCAGGTACAGCGGGACGGCCTACGAGCAGTACTTC. The V and J genes are TRBV5-1 and TRBJ2-7, with 7 bases matching TRBD2. The J segment lost 2 bases and the V segment lost 5 bases, leaving 7 bases of the junction unmatched. Germline CDR1 SGHRS, CDR2 YFSETQ. The CDR3 extends over 14 amino acids.

The rearrangement uses TRBV2 and TRBJ2-7; the match to TRBD1 covers 9 bases. Unmatched junction bases numbered 1, after V lost 4 bases and J lost 3 bases. There are 13 residues in the CDR3. Germline V CDR1 and CDR2: SNHLY, FYNNEI. The CDR3 reads CASSVDRGYEQYF. The DNA of the CDR3 is TGTGCCAGCAGTGTGGACAGGGGCTACGAGCAGTACTTC. The full variable domain, in which reference TRBV2 and TRBJ2-7 provide the parts outside the CDR3, is EPEVTQTPSHQVTQMGQEVILRCVPISNHLYFYWYRQILGQKVEFLVSFYNNEISEKSEIFDDQFSVERPDGSNFTLKIRSTKLEDSAMYFCASSVDRGYEQYFGPGTRLTVT.

The CDR3 spells CASSLATRSYEQYF. CDR3 bases: TGTGCCAGCAGCTTAGCGACAAGATCCTACGAGCAGTACTTC. The chain has TRBV7-9 and TRBJ2-7; no reliable D call. The CDR3 sequence is 14 residues long. Germline V gene sequence: CDR1 SEHNR, CDR2 FQNEAQ (reference sequence). Deletions cut 0 bases from V and 1 base from J, with 7 bases between.

V is TRBV9 and J is TRBJ2-7, with 7 bases that match TRBD2. Looked up from germline, CDR1 is SGDLS and CDR2 is YYNGEE. V lost 0 bases, J lost 0 bases, and 6 bases stayed unmatched. This CDR3 spans 16 amino acids. CDR3 coding DNA: TGTGCCAGCAGCGTAGCCGCCCTAGCGGCCTCCTACGAGCAGTACTTC. It codes for CASSVAALAASYEQYF.

The CDR3 here is CSASAGGPGETQYF. CDR3 bases: TGCAGTGCTAGTGCGGGAGGGCCAGGGGAGACCCAGTACTTC. This chain links TRBV20-1 with TRBJ2-5, with TRBD2 matching over 9 bases. CDR3 size: 14 residues. The germline V gene has CDR1 DFQATT and CDR2 SNEGSKA (reference sequence). Trimming at V came to 3 bases and at J to 5 bases, leaving 7 bases not matched to a gene.

This clone appeared once. The chain couples TRBV6-5 to TRBJ1-1, with D unclear. V dropped 7 bases and J dropped 3 bases, with 18 bases sitting between them. Germline V gene lookup returns CDR1 MNHEY and CDR2 SVGAGI. The CDR3 contains 15 residues. CDR3 in DNA: TGTGCCAGCACGGATCCCCGAGGTAGCCACACTGAAGCTTTCTTT. Protein: CASTDPRGSHTEAFF.

The J gene is TRBJ2-1, the V gene TRBV5-4; 10 nucleotides align to TRBD1. This CDR3 has 15 residues. V lost 4 bases, J lost 8 bases, and 9 bases stayed unmatched. The germline V gene has CDR1 SGHNT and CDR2 YYREEE (reference sequence). The CDR3: CASSLGTGDFYEQFF. CDR3 nucleotides: TGTGCCAGCAGCCTCGGGACAGGGGATTTCTATGAGCAGTTCTTC.

V is TRBV6-1 and J is TRBJ2-7; D possibly corresponds to TRBD2 (5 bases). Looked up from germline, CDR1 is MNHNS and CDR2 is SASEGT. V lost 0 bases and J 6 bases, leaving 15 bases between the germline ends. The CDR3 is 15 residues long. CDR3 residues: CASSEASAPPSEQYF. CDR3 DNA: TGTGCCAGCAGTGAAGCTAGCGCCCCGCCCTCCGAGCAGTACTTC.

The chain recombines TRBV28 with TRBJ2-7; the match to TRBD1 covers 8 bases. This CDR3 is built from 15 residues. The J segment lost 2 bases and the V segment lost 7 bases, leaving 10 bases of the junction unmatched. Per the germline V gene, CDR1 is MDHEN and CDR2 is SYDVKM. The CDR3 loop reads CASTEGTGYTYEQYF. As DNA, the CDR3 is TGTGCCAGCACTGAGGGGACAGGATACACCTACGAGCAGTACTTC.

The rearrangement uses TRBV30 and TRBJ1-1, with no clear D. Trimming left V 4 bases short and J 0 bases short, with 9 bases between. The CDR3 has 13 amino acids. Germline V lookup: CDR1 GTSNPN, CDR2 SVGIG (reference sequence). CDR3 amino acids: CAWIRHLNTEAFF. The CDR3 region has the DNA TGTGCCTGGATAAGACATTTGAACACTGAAGCTTTCTTT.

This sequence joins TRBV7-3 and TRBJ2-2; 8 bases are a match to TRBD1. CDR1 SGHTA and CDR2 FQGTGA come from the germline V gene. J lost 6 bases, V lost 3 bases, and 9 bases had no gene match. The CDR3 is 16 residues long. The CDR3, as DNA: TGTGCCAGCAGCTTGTCGACAGGGGCTTGGCCCGGGGAGCTGTTTTTT. Its protein product is CASSLSTGAWPGELFF.

The rearrangement links TRBV4-1 to TRBJ1-6, with a tentative D call TRBD1 (5 bases). V lost 4 bases and J lost 10, with 20 bases in between. The CDR3 covers 16 residues. Germline V CDR1 and CDR2: MGHRA, YSYEKL. The CDR3: CASSPPPGGPYSPLHF. In DNA, the CDR3 is TGCGCCAGCAGCCCACCGCCGGGGGGACCCTACTCACCCCTCCACTTT.

This chain's CDR3 is CASSYSGTGFGYTF. The CDR3 DNA sequence: TGTGCCAGCAGTTACTCCGGGACAGGGTTTGGCTACACCTTC. This rearrangement joins TRBV6-6 to TRBJ1-2, with TRBD1 matching over 9 bases. Germline V gene sequence: CDR1 MNHNY, CDR2 SVGAGI (reference sequence). The ends lost 0 bases at V and 7 bases at J; junction bases unmatched: 3. The CDR3 totals 14 residues.

The V and J genes are TRBV6-2 or TRBV6-3 and TRBJ1-5; a possible D gene is TRBD1 (5 bases). Germline V gives CDR1 MNHEY, CDR2 SVGEGT. The CDR3 consists of 15 residues. V was pared by 5 bases and J by 8 bases, with 19 bases between. The CDR3, as DNA: TGTGCCAGCAGTCGGGACGCGGGGAATGGCAAGCCCCAGCATTTT. Translation: CASSRDAGNGKPQHF.

The chain combines TRBV6-6 with TRBJ2-1, with D perhaps matching TRBD2 (7 bases). This CDR3 has 19 residues. Trimming took 5 bases from V and 7 from J, leaving 30 bases between them. Germline assignment: CDR1 MNHNY and CDR2 SVGAGI (reference sequence). CDR3 in DNA: TGTGCCAGCAGTCAAACGGGCCCCAGCGGTGGGGGGGCAGCAAATGAGCAGTTCTTC. Its protein is CASSQTGPSGGGAANEQFF.

The J gene is TRBJ2-1, the V gene TRBV3-1 (or the pseudogene TRBV3-2); the D gene is possibly TRBD2 (5 bases). This CDR3 has 13 residues. Germline V gene data show CDR1 as LGHDT and CDR2 as YNNKEL (reference sequence). V shed 1 base and J shed 9 bases, with 10 bases lying between them. Here the CDR3 reads CASSQALGSEQFF. CDR3 DNA: TGTGCCAGCAGCCAAGCACTAGGATCTGAGCAGTTCTTC.

This clone was seen more than once but under ten times. The chain recombines TRBV1 with TRBJ1-1; TRBD1, the table's D call, lacks a check against the DNA. TRBV1 is assigned pseudogene status. CDR3 length: 19 residues. The chain's CDR3 is CTSSQDIIRWTALNTEAFF. CDR3 bases: TGCACCAGCAGCCAAGATATTATACGATGGACAGCACTGAACACTGAAGCTTTCTTT.

The chain couples TRBV5-1 to TRBJ1-4; no firm D call. The ends were cut back, 3 bases at V and 6 bases at J, with 9 bases in the middle. The CDR3 is 13 residues long. Germline lookup yields CDR1 SGHRS and CDR2 YFSETQ. For the CDR3, the DNA is TGCGCCAGCAGCTCCGGGGTCGATGAAAAACTGTTTTTT. Protein product: CASSSGVDEKLFF.

This clone was seen just once. The chain carries TRBV7-6 and TRBJ1-3; unclear D gene. Germline CDR1 and CDR2: SGHVS and FNYEAQ. The CDR3 extends over 16 amino acids. The V and J ends lost 1 base and 3 bases respectively, with 13 bases between them. CDR3 in DNA: TGTGCCAGCAGCTTAGTAGTGTCTGAGGGTGGAAACACCATATATTTT. As protein: CASSLVVSEGGNTIYF.

V and J are TRBV5-4 and TRBJ2-7; 7 nucleotides line up with TRBD1. V lost 3 bases to trimming and J lost 5 bases; unmatched junction nucleotides: 8. This CDR3 is 14 amino acids long. Germline V gene lookup returns CDR1 SGHNT and CDR2 YYREEE (reference sequence). Here the CDR3 reads CASSSLGQLHEQYF. The CDR3 nucleotides are TGTGCCAGCAGCTCATTGGGACAGCTCCACGAGCAGTACTTC.

The chain has TRBV9 and TRBJ1-3; possible D gene TRBD1, 6 bases. CDR3 size: 15 residues. CDR1 SGDLS and CDR2 YYNGEE come from the germline V gene. The V end was cut by 0 bases, the J end by 2 bases, with 9 bases between. CDR3 in amino acids: CASSVGEGAGNTIYF. CDR3 sequence (DNA): TGTGCCAGCAGCGTAGGGGAGGGGGCTGGAAACACCATATATTTT.

V usage is TRBV28 and J usage is TRBJ2-7; the match to TRBD2 covers 7 bases. J lost 4 bases, V lost 8 bases, and 20 bases had no gene match. There are 17 residues in the CDR3. CDR1 is MDHEN and CDR2 is SYDVKM in the germline V gene. CDR3 DNA sequence: TGTGCCAGCCACGGTTTGAGAGGGAGGGCCGGGTTGTACGAGCAGTACTTC. Protein sequence: CASHGLRGRAGLYEQYF.

The chain has TRBV24-1 and TRBJ2-7, with D possibly TRBD1 on 5 matching bases. The CDR3 runs to 13 residues. Germline values: CDR1 KGHDR, CDR2 SFDVKD. V was cut by 2 bases and J by 6 bases, with 10 bases left in between. The CDR3, as DNA: TGTGCCACCAGTGATTGGCAGGGTCTCGAGCAGTACTTC. Amino acid sequence: CATSDWQGLEQYF.

Ten or more counts support this clone. The genes are TRBV5-6 and TRBJ2-1; the match to TRBD2 covers 10 bases. CDR3 length equals 15 residues. Germline CDR1 reads SGHDT; CDR2 reads YYEEEE. V lost 1 base, J lost 3 bases, and 1 base stayed unmatched. The CDR3 coding sequence is TGTGCCAGCAGCTTGACTAGCGGGGTCTACAATGAGCAGTTCTTC. Protein: CASSLTSGVYNEQFF. Complete variable domain (other parts from reference TRBV5-6 and TRBJ2-1): DAGVTQSPTHLIKTRGQQVTLRCSPKSGHDTVSWYQQALGQGPQFIFQYYEEEERQRGNFPDRFSGHQFPNYSSELNVNALLLGDSALYLCASSLTSGVYNEQFFGPGTRLTVL.